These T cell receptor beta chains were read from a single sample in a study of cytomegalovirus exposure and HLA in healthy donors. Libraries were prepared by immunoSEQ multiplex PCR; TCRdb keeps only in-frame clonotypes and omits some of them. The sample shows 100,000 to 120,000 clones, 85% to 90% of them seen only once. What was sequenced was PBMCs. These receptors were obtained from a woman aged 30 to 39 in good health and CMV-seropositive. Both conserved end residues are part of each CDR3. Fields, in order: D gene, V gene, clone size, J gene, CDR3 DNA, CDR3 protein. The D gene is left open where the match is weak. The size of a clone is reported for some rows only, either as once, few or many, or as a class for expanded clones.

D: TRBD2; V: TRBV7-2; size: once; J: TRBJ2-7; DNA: TGTGCCAGCAGCTCCTATTCGTGGGGACTAGCGGGATCCTACGAGCAGTACTTC; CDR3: CASSSYSWGLAGSYEQYF
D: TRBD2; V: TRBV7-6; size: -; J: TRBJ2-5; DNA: TGTGCCAGCAGCTTAACCAGCGGGGCTTCCCAAGAGACCCAGTACTTC; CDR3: CASSLTSGASQETQYF
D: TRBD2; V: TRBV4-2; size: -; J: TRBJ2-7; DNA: TGTGCCAGCAGCCAATCCGGGACTAGCGGTCTATACGACGAGCAGTACTTC; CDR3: CASSQSGTSGLYDEQYF
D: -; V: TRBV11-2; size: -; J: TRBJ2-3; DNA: TGTGCCAGCAGCCTACTGGCGGGGGCTCGTCCAGATACGCAGTATTTT; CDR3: CASSLLAGARPDTQYF
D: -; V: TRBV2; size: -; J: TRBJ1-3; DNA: TGTGCCAGCCTTCGAGACTCTGGAAACACCATATATTTT; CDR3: CASLRDSGNTIYF
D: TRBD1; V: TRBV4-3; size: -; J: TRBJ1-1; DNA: TGCGCCAGCAGCCAAGACGGACCAGGGGGCGCGAACACTGAAGCTTTCTTT; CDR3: CASSQDGPGGANTEAFF
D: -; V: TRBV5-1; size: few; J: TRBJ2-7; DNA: TGCGCCAGCAGCTTGGAAGGGTGGACAAACTCCTACGAGCAGTACTTC; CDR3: CASSLEGWTNSYEQYF
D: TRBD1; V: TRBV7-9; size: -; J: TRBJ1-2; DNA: TGTGCCAGCAGCACTCAGACAGGGGGCGCGCACGGTGGCTACACCTTC; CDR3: CASSTQTGGAHGGYTF
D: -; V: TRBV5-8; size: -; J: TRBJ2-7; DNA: TGTGCCAGCAGCTTGGCCCTCGGGCTCGGGACCTACGAGCAGTACTTC; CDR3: CASSLALGLGTYEQYF
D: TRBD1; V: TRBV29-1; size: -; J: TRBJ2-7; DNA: TGCAGCGTTGAAGCCGGGACAGTCTCCTACGAGCAGTACTTC; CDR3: CSVEAGTVSYEQYF
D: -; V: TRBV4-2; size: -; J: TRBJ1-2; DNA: TGTGCCAGCAGCCAAAACCCGACGACAGTTTCCGATGGCTACACCTTC; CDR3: CASSQNPTTVSDGYTF
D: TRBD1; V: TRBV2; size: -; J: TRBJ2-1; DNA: TGTGCCAGCAGTTTAAGACAGGGTTCCTACAATGAGCAGTTCTTC; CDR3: CASSLRQGSYNEQFF
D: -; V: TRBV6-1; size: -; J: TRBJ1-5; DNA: TGTGCCAGCAATCCTGGACAGACTCAGCCCCAGCATTTT; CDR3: CASNPGQTQPQHF
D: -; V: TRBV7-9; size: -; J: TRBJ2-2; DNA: TGTGCCAGCAGCTCGACAGCGGGCACCGGGGAGCTGTTTTTT; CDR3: CASSSTAGTGELFF
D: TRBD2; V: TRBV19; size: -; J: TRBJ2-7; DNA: TGTGCCAGTACCGCGGGGGGATTGGGCTACGAGCAGTACTTC; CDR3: CASTAGGLGYEQYF
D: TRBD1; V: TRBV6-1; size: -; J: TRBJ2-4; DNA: TGTGCCAGCAGTGACGGGACAGGCCTAAACGGGTACATTCAGTACTTC; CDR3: CASSDGTGLNGYIQYF
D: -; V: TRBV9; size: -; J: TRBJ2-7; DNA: TGTGCCAGCAGCGTAGACCCGAGACTGACCCTCAACGAGCAGTACTTC; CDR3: CASSVDPRLTLNEQYF
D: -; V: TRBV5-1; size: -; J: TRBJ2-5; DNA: TGCGCCAGCAGCACAAACCAAGAGACCCAGTACTTC; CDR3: CASSTNQETQYF
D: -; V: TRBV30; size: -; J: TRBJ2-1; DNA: TGTGCCTGGAAGGTACATGGGGAGAGGAATGAGCAGTTCTTC; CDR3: CAWKVHGERNEQFF
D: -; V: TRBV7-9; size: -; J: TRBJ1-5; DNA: TGTGCCAGCAGCTCCAATGTAGATCAGCCCCAGCATTTT; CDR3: CASSSNVDQPQHF
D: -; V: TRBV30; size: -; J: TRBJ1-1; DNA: TGTGCCTGGAGTGCAGGGTTTGGGCGAAGGAACACTGAAGCTTTCTTT; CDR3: CAWSAGFGRRNTEAFF
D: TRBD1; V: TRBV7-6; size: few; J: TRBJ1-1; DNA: TGTGCCAGCAGCTCGGGACAGGTATACACTGAAGCTTTCTTT; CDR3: CASSSGQVYTEAFF
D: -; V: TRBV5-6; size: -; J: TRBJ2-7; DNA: TGTGCCAGCAGCTTGGGCCAGTCCTACGAGCAGTACTTC; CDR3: CASSLGQSYEQYF
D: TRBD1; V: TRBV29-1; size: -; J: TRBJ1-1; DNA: TGCAGCGTTCGACAGGGGACCACTGAAGCTTTCTTT; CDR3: CSVRQGTTEAFF
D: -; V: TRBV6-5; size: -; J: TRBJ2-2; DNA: TGTGCCAGCAGTTACGGTCGCGGGTTGAACACCGGGGAGCTGTTTTTT; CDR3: CASSYGRGLNTGELFF
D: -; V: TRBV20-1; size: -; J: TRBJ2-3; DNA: TGCAGTGCTAGCCTAGTAGATACGCAGTATTTT; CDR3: CSASLVDTQYF
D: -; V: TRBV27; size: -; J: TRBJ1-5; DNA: TGTGCCAGCAGTTTACGGGGGAATCAGCCCCAGCATTTT; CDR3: CASSLRGNQPQHF